Below are 8 T cell receptor beta chains sequenced from a single sample in a study of regulatory and conventional T cells in RAG deficiency. Sequencing was performed with immunoSEQ multiplex PCR; in TCRdb, only in-frame clones are kept and a portion is missing. The data show fewer than 35,000 clones, with around 89% seen just once and approximately 13% held by the top ten. These data also featured in a second study, about regulatory T cells. This second study says: Primers: 52 TRBV forward and 13 TRBJ reverse.

Sequencing was done on a sample of CD8+ T cells sorted from blood. The origin of the receptors is a human donor in good health.

J is TRBJ2-5 and V is TRBV10-3, with TRBD2 as a possible D gene (5 bases). Per germline, CDR1 ENHRY and CDR2 SYGVKD. The V gene lost 6 bases and the J gene lost 5 bases, with 13 bases spanning the gap. This CDR3 is built from 13 residues. CDR3 coding DNA: TGTGCCATCAGGAGCCCTACGGGGGAGACCCAGTACTTC. Its translation is CAIRSPTGETQYF.

The V call is TRBV9, the J call TRBJ1-2, with D possibly being TRBD1 (5 bases). Deletions cut 3 bases from V and 8 bases from J, with 17 bases between. The CDR3 contains 14 residues. The germline V gene has CDR1 SGDLS and CDR2 YYNGEE. The CDR3 region is CASSARQILEGYTF. The CDR3 bases are TGTGCCAGCAGCGCGAGACAGATCCTGGAGGGCTACACCTTC.

The V and J genes are TRBV29-1 and TRBJ1-2, with unresolved D. Germline loops: CDR1 SQVTM, CDR2 ANQGSEA. The CDR3 extends over 12 amino acids. The V gene lost 0 bases and the J gene lost 6 bases, with 8 bases spanning the gap. The CDR3 coding sequence is TGCAGCGTTGAAGATCCTGGGGATGGCTACACCTTC. This gives the protein CSVEDPGDGYTF.

The CDR3 DNA sequence: TGTGCCAGCAGCTTGGCTACAGGGAGTATCTATGGCTACACCTTC. It codes for CASSLATGSIYGYTF. V is TRBV5-5 and J is TRBJ1-2; TRBD1 might be the D (6 bases). Germline loops: CDR1 SGHKS, CDR2 YYEKEE (reference sequence). The CDR3 sequence is 15 residues long. Trimming stripped 0 bases from V and 4 bases from J, with 13 bases between.

The chain couples TRBV18 to TRBJ2-3, with 7 bases fitting TRBD1. Germline CDR1 reads KGHSH; CDR2 reads LQKENI. Trimming removed 7 bases from V and 3 bases from J; junction bases left unmatched: 7. This CDR3 is built from 14 residues. The CDR3 DNA reads TGTGCCAGCTTAAATAGGGGGCGAACAGATACGCAGTATTTT. It codes for CASLNRGRTDTQYF.

V gene TRBV5-1 combines with J gene TRBJ2-3; weak D call: TRBD2 (5 bases). V lost 1 base, J lost 1 base, and 13 bases lay in between. CDR3 length: 16 amino acids. Germline V gene data show CDR1 as SGHRS and CDR2 as YFSETQ. For the CDR3, the DNA is TGCGCCAGCAGCTTGTCCGGGGATCGGGGCACAGATACGCAGTATTTT. Translation: CASSLSGDRGTDTQYF.

The chain joins TRBV14 to TRBJ1-1; 7 bases are shared with TRBD1. The J segment lost 0 bases and the V segment lost 2 bases, leaving 15 bases of the junction unmatched. The germline CDR1 and CDR2 sequences are SGHDN and FVKESK. The CDR3 loop spans 19 amino acids. The CDR3 DNA reads as TGTGCCAGCAGCCAATTGGGGGGTTCCAGGGGGGTCATGAACACTGAAGCTTTCTTT. The encoded protein is CASSQLGGSRGVMNTEAFF.

The rearrangement links TRBV7-9 to TRBJ2-5, with unresolved D. The CDR3 has 14 residues. CDR1 and CDR2 from the germline V gene are SEHNR and FQNEAQ (reference sequence). Trimming shortened V by 5 bases and J by 0 bases, and 10 bases separated the two germline ends. The CDR3 loop is CASSPIQYQETQYF. CDR3 nucleotides: TGTGCCAGCAGCCCCATCCAGTACCAAGAGACCCAGTACTTC.